These T cell receptor beta chains were read from a single sample in a study of beta chain features in type 1 diabetes. Profiled with immunoSEQ multiplex PCR; TCRdb holds only in-frame clones, not every one. This table has around 290,000 clones, 8% appearing once. Sequenced sample: central memory CD4+ T cells from blood. The receptors were gathered from a young woman in good health. CDR3s include the opening cysteine and the closing phenylalanine or tryptophan. The D gene is left open where the match is weak. Size is omitted from some rows. Given values are once, few, many or a class for expanded clones.

cdr3_aa	clone_size	v_call	d_call
CASSPNRWEGIAEAFF	-	TRBV18	-
CASSFRDTSQETQYF	few	TRBV11-1	-
CASRFGQGLGGYTF	few	TRBV5-6	TRBD1
CASSQSLAGVRAEQYF	-	TRBV4-2	TRBD2
CASSLRRGQDNYGYTF	-	TRBV27	TRBD1
CASSETSGRSYEQYF	-	TRBV7-9	TRBD2
CASSLAGDLNTEAFF	few	TRBV7-3	-
CASRPAGTGVDTQYF	many	TRBV6-5	TRBD1
CASSLVGSGVISYNEQFF	-	TRBV7-2	TRBD2
CARSAGTALTNTEAFF	once	TRBV5-3	TRBD1
CASSSSGRGAPQYF	few	TRBV7-2	-
CASSSRGTGELFF	few	TRBV19	-
CASSFSAANTGELFF	-	TRBV11-3	-
CASSRTDQFKQFF	few	TRBV6-6	-
CASSLSRVSSYEQYF	few	TRBV27	-
CASSVEGSGAQYF	-	TRBV9	-
CASSPGDPWGEQYF	few	TRBV7-2	-
CASSLDPAGELFF	-	TRBV11-2	-
CASSSGGGHSPLHF	-	TRBV28	TRBD1
CSVLLNTEAFF	-	TRBV29-1	-
CASSLMGARNEQFF	few	TRBV7-3	-
CASSKRQGADTGELFF	-	TRBV9	TRBD1
CASSFRLGGNEQFF	few	TRBV7-9	-
CASSLSGGPYEQYF	-	TRBV11-1	TRBD2
CASSLARLADEQFF	-	TRBV11-1	TRBD2
CSANSGEETQYF	-	TRBV29-1	TRBD2
CASSQDSWGAGNQPQHF	-	TRBV4-1	-
CASSQDLAVFGQLDQPQHF	few	TRBV4-3	-
CASTRAGTENTEAFF	-	TRBV7-9	TRBD1
CASSLLAGLDYNEQFF	-	TRBV7-2	TRBD2
CASRGWGLGNTEAFF	few	TRBV11-3	-
CASSAPGTSGRAPHETQYF	few	TRBV21-1	-
CASKRDTEAFF	-	TRBV28	-
CASSPRQLSGNTIYF	many	TRBV18	-
CASSLLAYTVNEQFF	-	TRBV5-6	-
CASSLYREGKAFF	-	TRBV5-4	-
CASSLLPASSGANVLTF	few	TRBV5-1	-
CASSRDRRATDTQYF	few	TRBV19	-